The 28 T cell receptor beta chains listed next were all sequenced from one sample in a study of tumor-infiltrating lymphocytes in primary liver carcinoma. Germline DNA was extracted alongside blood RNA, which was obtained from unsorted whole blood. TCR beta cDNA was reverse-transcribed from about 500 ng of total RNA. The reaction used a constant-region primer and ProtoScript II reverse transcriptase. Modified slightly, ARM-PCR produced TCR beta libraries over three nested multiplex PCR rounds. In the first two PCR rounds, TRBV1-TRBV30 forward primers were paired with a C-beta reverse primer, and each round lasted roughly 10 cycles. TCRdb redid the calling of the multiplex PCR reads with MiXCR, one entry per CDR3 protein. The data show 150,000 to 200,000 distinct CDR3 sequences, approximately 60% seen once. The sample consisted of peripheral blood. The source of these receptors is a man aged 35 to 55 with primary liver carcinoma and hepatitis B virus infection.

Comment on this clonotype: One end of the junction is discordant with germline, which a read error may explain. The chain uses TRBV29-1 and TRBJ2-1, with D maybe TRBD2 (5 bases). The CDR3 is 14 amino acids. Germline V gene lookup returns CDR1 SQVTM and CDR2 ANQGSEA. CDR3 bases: TGTAGCGTTGGGCAACATCTGAGAAGGGATGATCAGTTCTTC. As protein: CSVGQHLRRDDQFF.

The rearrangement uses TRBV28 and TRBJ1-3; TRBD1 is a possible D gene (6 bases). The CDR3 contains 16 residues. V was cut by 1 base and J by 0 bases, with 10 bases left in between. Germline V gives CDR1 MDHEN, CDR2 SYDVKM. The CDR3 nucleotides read TGTGCCAGCAGTTTATTCCAGGGGCCCTCTGGAAACACCATATATTTT. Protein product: CASSLFQGPSGNTIYF.

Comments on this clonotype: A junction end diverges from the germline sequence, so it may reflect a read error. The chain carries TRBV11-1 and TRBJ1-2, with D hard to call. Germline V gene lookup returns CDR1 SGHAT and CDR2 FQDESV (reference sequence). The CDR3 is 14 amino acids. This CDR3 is CASSFQTTNYGYTF. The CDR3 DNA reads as TGTGCCAGCAGCTTCCAGACGACTAACTATGGTTACACCTTC. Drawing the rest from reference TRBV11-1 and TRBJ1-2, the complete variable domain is EAEVAQSPRYKITEKSQAVAFWCDPISGHATLYWYRQILGQGPELLVQFQDESVVDDSQLPKDRFSAERLKGVDSTLKIQPAELGDSAMYLCASSFQTTNYGYTFGSGTRLTVV.

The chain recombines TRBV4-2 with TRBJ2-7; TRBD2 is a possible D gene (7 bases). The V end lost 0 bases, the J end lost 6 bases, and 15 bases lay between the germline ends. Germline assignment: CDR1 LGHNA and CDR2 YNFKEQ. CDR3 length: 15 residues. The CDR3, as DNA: TGTGCCAGCAGCCAAGATATCAGGGGCGGGGGCGAGCAGTACTTC. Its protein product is CASSQDIRGGGEQYF.

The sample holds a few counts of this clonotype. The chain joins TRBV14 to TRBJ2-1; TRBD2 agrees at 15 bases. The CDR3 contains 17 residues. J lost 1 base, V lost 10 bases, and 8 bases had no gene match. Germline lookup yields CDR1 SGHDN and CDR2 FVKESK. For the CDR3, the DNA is TGTGCCAATTGCGGGACTAGCGGGAGGTGGTCCTACAATGAGCAGTTCTTC. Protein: CANCGTSGRWSYNEQFF.

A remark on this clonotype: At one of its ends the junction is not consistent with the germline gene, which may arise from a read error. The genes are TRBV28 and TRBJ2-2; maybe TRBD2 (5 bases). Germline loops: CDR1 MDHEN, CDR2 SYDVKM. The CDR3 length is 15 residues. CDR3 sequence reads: CASSLVGLDTGELSF. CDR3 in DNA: TGTGCCAGCAGTTTGGTAGGGCTCGACACCGGGGAGCTGTCTTTT. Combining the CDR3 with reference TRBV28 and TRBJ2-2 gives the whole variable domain DVKVTQSSRYLVKRTGEKVFLECVQDMDHENMFWYRQDPGLGLRLIYFSYDVKMKEKGDIPEGYSVSREKKERFSLILESASTNQTSMYLCASSLVGLDTGELSFGEGSRLTVL.

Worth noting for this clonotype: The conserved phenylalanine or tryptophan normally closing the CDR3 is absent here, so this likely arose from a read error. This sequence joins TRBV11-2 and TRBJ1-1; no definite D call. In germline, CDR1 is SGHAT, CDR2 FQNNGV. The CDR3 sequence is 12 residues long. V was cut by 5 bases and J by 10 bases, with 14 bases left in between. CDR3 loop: CASSPPWWGAFL. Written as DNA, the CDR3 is TGTGCCAGCAGCCCTCCGTGGTGGGGAGCTTTCCTT.

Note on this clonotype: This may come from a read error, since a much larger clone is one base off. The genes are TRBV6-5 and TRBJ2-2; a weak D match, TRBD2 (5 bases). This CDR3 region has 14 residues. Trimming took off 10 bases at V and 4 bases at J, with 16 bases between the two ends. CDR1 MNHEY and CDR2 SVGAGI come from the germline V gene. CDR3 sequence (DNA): TGTGCCAACTCCGAGGGAATTGGCACCGGGGAGCTGTTTTTT. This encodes CANSEGIGTGELFF.

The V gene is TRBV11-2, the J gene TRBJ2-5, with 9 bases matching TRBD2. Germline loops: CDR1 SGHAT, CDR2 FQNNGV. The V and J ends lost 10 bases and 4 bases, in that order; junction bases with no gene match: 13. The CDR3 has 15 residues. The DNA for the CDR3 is TGTGCCATTAGCTTTGCAAGCGGGAGGTTAGAGACCCAGTACTTC. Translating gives CAISFASGRLETQYF.

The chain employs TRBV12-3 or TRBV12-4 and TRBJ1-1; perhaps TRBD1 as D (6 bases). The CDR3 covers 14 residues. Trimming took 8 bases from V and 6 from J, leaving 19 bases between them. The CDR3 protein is CASCRGGVGSEAFF. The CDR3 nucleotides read TGTGCCAGCTGTAGGGGGGGCGTGGGATCTGAAGCTTTCTTT.

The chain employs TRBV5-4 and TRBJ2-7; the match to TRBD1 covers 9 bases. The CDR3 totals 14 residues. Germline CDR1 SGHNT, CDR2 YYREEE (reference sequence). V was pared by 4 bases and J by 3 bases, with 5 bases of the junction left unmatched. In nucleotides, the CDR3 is TGTGCCAGCAGCCCGACAGGGGGACGCTACGAGCAGTACTTC. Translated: CASSPTGGRYEQYF. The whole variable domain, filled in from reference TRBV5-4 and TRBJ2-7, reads ETGVTQSPTHLIKTRGQQVTLRCSSQSGHNTVSWYQQALGQGPQFIFQYYREEENGRGNFPPRFSGLQFPNYSSELNVNALELDDSALYLCASSPTGGRYEQYFGPGTRLTVT.

CDR3 nucleotide sequence: TGCGCCAGCAGCCGAGTAAGGGGGCGCGCCACCGGGGAGCTGTTTTTT. Translating gives CASSRVRGRATGELFF. This chain uses TRBV4-1 with TRBJ2-2; TRBD1 matches 7 bases. The length of the CDR3 is 16 residues. Germline CDR1 and CDR2: MGHRA and YSYEKL. V shed 4 bases, J shed 4 bases, and the junction held 9 bases outside the gene matches.

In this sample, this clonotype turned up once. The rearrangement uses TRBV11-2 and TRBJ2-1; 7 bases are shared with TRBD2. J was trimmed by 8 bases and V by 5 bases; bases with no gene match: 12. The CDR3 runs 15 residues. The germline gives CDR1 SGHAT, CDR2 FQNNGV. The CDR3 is CASSRLREREDEQFF. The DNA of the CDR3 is TGTGCCAGCAGCCGCCTTCGGGAGCGGGAAGATGAGCAGTTCTTC.

The DNA for the CDR3 is TGTGCCAGTAGTTCGACACCTCCGCGCAATCAGCCCCAGCATTTT. This codes for CASSSTPPRNQPQHF. The chain links TRBV19 to TRBJ1-5, with unresolved D. Trimming removed 5 bases at V and 2 bases at J, with 13 bases between. The CDR3 is 15 amino acids. CDR1 and CDR2 (germline): LNHDA, SQIVND (reference sequence).

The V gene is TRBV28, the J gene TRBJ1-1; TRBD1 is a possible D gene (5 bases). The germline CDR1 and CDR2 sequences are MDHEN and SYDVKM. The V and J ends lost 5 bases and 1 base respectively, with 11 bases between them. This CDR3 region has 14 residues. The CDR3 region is CASSPPQGNTEAFF. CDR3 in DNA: TGTGCCAGCAGTCCTCCCCAGGGGAACACTGAAGCTTTCTTT.

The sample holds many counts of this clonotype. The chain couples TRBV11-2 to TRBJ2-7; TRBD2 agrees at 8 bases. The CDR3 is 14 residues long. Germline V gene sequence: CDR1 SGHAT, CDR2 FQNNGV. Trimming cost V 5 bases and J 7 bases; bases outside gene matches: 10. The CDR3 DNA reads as TGTGCCAGCAGCCCCGCGGGAGGCCTCCTGGAGCAGTACTTC. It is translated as CASSPAGGLLEQYF.

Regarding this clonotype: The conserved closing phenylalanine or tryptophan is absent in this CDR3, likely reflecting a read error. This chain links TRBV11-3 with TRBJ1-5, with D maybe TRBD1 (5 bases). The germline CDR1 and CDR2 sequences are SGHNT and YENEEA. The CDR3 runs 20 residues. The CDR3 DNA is TGTGCCGGCAGCCAGGCCCGAGTAGACAGAGTGTTATGCTATAATCAGCCCCAGCATTCT. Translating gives CAGSQARVDRVLCYNQPQHS.

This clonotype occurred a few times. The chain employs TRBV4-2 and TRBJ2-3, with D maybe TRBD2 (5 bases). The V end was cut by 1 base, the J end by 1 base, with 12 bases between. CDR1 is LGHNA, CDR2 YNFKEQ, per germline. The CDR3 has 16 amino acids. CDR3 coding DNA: TGTGCCAGCAGCCAAGGCGAGCGGACTGGCACAGATACGCAGTATTTT. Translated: CASSQGERTGTDTQYF.

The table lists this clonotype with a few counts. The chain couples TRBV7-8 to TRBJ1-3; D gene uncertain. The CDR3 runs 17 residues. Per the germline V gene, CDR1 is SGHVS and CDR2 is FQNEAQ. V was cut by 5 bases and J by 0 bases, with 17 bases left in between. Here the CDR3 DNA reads TGTGCCAGCAGCAGTGTAAGGGTCGGCCGCTCTGGAAACACCATATATTTT. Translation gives CASSSVRVGRSGNTIYF.

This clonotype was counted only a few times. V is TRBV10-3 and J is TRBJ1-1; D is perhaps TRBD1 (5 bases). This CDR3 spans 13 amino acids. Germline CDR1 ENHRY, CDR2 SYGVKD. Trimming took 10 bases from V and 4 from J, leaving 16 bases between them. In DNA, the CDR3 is TGTGCCACCCATGGAGGGACGGGCACTGAAGCTTTCTTT. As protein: CATHGGTGTEAFF.

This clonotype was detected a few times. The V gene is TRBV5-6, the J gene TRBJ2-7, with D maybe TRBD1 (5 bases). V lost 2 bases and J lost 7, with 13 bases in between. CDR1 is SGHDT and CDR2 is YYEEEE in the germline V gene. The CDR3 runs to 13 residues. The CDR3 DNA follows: TGTGCCAGCAGCTTCCAGGGCGCGGAAGAGCAGTACTTC. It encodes CASSFQGAEEQYF. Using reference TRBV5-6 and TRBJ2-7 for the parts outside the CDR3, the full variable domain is DAGVTQSPTHLIKTRGQQVTLRCSPKSGHDTVSWYQQALGQGPQFIFQYYEEEERQRGNFPDRFSGHQFPNYSSELNVNALLLGDSALYLCASSFQGAEEQYFGPGTRLTVT.

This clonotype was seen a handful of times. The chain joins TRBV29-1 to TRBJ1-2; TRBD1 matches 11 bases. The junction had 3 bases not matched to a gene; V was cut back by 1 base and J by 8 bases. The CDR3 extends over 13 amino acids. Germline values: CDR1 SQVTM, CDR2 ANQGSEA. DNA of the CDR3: TGCAGCGTTGAAGGGACAGGGGGCGTCGGCTACACCTTC. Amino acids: CSVEGTGGVGYTF.

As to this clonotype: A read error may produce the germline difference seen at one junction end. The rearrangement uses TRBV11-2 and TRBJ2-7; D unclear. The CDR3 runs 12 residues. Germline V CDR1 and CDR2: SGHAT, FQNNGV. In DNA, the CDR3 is TGTGCCAGCAGCTTTTTGGGCCACGAGCGGTACTTC. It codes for CASSFLGHERYF. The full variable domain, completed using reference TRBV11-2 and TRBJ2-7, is EAGVAQSPRYKIIEKRQSVAFWCNPISGHATLYWYQQILGQGPKLLIQFQNNGVVDDSQLPKDRFSAERLKGVDSTLKIQPAKLEDSAVYLCASSFLGHERYFGPGTRLTVT.

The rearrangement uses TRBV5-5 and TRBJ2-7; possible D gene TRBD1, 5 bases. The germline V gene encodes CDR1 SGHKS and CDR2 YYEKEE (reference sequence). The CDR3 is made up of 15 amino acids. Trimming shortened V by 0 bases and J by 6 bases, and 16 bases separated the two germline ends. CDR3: CASSLDGPQRGEQYF. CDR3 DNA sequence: TGTGCCAGCAGCTTGGACGGACCACAAAGGGGCGAGCAGTACTTC.

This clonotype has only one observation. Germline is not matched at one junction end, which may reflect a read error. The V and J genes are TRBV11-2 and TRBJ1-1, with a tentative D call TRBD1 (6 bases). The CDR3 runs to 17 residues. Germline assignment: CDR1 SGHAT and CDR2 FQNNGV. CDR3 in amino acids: CASGYSRPGAGNIEAFF. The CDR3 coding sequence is TGTGCCAGCGGCTATAGTCGGCCGGGGGCTGGGAACATTGAAGCTTTCTTT.

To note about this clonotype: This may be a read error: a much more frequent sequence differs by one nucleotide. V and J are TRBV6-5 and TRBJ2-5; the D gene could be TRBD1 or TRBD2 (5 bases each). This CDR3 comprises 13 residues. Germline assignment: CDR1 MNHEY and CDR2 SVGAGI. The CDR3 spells CGSSSTLRGAQYF. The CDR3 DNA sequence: TGTGGCAGCAGTTCGACTCTGAGGGGTGCCCAGTACTTC.

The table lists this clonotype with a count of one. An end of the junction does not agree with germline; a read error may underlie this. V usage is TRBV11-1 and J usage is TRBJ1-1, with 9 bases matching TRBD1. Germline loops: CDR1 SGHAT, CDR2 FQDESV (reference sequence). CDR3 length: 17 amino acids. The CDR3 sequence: CDSSSPGQGLLGTEALF. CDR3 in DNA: TGTGACAGCAGCTCGCCGGGACAGGGACTGCTGGGCACTGAAGCTCTCTTT.

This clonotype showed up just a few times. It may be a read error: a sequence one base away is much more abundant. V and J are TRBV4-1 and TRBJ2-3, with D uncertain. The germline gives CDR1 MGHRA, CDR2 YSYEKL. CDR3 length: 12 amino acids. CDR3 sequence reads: CASSLSPDMQYF. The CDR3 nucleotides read TGCGCCAGCAGCCTTTCTCCAGATATGCAGTATTTT.